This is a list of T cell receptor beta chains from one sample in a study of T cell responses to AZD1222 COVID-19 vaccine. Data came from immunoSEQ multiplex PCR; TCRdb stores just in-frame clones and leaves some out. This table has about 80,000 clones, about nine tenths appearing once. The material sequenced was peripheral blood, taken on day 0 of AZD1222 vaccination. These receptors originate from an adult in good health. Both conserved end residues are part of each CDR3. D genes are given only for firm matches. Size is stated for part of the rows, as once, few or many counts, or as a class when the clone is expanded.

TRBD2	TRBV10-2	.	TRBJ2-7	TGCGCCAGCAGTGAAGGTGGCGGGAGACATTCCTACGAGCAGTACTTC	CASSEGGGRHSYEQYF
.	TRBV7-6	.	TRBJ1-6	TGTGCCAGCAGCCCCTGGGGGGACGATGGTAATTCACCCCTCCACTTT	CASSPWGDDGNSPLHF
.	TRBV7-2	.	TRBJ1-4	TGTGCCAGCAGCTCTGCACTGAATGAAAAACTGTTTTTT	CASSSALNEKLFF
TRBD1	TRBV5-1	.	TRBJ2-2	TGCGCCAGCAGCCAGGGGGACACCGGGGAGCTGTTTTTT	CASSQGDTGELFF
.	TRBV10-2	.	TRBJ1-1	TGCGCCAGCGGACCCGACGGGGAAGCTTTCTTT	CASGPDGEAFF
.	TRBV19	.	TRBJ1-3	TGTGCCAGTAGTAAGCAGGTTACTGGAAACACCATATATTTT	CASSKQVTGNTIYF
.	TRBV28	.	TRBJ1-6	TGTGCCAGCAGTTTACCAGGGCTCCACTCACCCCTCCACTTT	CASSLPGLHSPLHF
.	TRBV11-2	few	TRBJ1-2	TGTGCCAGCAGTTTCCGAGGCGATGGGGGTCGGGGCTACACCTTC	CASSFRGDGGRGYTF
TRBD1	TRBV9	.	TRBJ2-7	TGTGCCAGCAGCGCATATGCACCGGGACAGGACTACGAGCAGTACTTC	CASSAYAPGQDYEQYF
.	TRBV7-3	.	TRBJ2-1	TGTGCCAGCAGCTTAGGGCCAACTCGGAATGAGCAGTTCTTC	CASSLGPTRNEQFF
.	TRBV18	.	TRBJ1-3	TGTGCCAGCTCACCACCCGGGAACTCTGGAAACACCATATATTTT	CASSPPGNSGNTIYF
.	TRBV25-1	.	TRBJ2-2	TGTGCCAGCAGTGGGGGCGTGGGTTCCGGGGAGCTGTTTTTT	CASSGGVGSGELFF
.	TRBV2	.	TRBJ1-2	TGTGCCAGCAGAGTCGCTGGCGGCTATGGCTACACCTTC	CASRVAGGYGYTF
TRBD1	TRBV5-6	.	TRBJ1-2	TGTGCCAGCAGCCCCCGGGACAGGGGTCCCCTATTAGGTGGCTACACCTTC	CASSPRDRGPLLGGYTF
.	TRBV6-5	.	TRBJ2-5	TGTGCCAGCAGTTACGAGGTTGAGGGGGAGACCCAGTACTTC	CASSYEVEGETQYF
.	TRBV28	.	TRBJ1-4	TGTGCCAGCACCTCGATGGGTGAAAAACTGTTTTTT	CASTSMGEKLFF
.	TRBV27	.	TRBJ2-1	TGTGCCAGCAGCCGTATTTCAGTGAAACAGGAAAATGAGCAGTTCTTC	CASSRISVKQENEQFF
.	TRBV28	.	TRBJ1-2	TGTGCCAGCAGTTCCGCCGACGGAGCTTATGGCTACACCTTC	CASSSADGAYGYTF
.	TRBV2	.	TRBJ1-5	TGTGCCAGCAGAGGACAGACCCTAACCTATAGCAATCAGCCCCAGCATTTT	CASRGQTLTYSNQPQHF
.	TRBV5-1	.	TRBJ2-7	TGCGCCAGCAGCATCGATAACCGAGGGTACGAGCAGTACTTC	CASSIDNRGYEQYF
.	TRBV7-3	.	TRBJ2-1	TGTGCCAGCAGCTTACGGGCAGCTTCGGTTCGGTTCTTC	CASSLRAASVRFF
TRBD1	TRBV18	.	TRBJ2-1	TGTGCCAGCTCAGGGACAGGGGGCGAAGTCTCTAATGAGCAGTTCTTC	CASSGTGGEVSNEQFF
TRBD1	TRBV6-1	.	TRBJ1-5	TGTGCCAGCAGTACAAGGACAGGGGATCAGCCCCAGCATTTT	CASSTRTGDQPQHF
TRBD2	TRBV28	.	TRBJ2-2	TGTGCCAGCAGTTCCCTGACTAGCGGGGTGACCGGGGAGCTGTTTTTT	CASSSLTSGVTGELFF
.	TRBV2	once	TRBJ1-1	TGTGCCAGCAGTGCCCCGCTGATGAACACTGAAGCTTTCTTT	CASSAPLMNTEAFF
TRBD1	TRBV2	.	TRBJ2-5	TGTGCCAGCAGCCGGGACAGGGGTGTAGAGACCCAGTACTTC	CASSRDRGVETQYF
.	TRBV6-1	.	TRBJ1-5	TGTGCCAGCAGTGAGGGGTATAGCAATCAGCCCCAGCATTTT	CASSEGYSNQPQHF
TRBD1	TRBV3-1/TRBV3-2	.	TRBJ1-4	TGTGCCAGCAGCTTCCGGACAGGGGAACTGTTTTTT	CASSFRTGELFF
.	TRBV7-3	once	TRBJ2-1	TGTGCCAGCAGCTTGGACCGGGACTTTGAGCAGTTCTTC	CASSLDRDFEQFF
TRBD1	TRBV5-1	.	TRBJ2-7	TGCGCCAGCAGCAAGGGACAGGGTGTAAACGAGCAGTACTTC	CASSKGQGVNEQYF
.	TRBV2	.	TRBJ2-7	TGTGCCAGCAGTGAACAGGCCCGCTACGAGCAGTACTTC	CASSEQARYEQYF
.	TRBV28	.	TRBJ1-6	TGTGCCAGCAGTAGGGAATGGCTTTCACCCCTCCACTTT	CASSREWLSPLHF